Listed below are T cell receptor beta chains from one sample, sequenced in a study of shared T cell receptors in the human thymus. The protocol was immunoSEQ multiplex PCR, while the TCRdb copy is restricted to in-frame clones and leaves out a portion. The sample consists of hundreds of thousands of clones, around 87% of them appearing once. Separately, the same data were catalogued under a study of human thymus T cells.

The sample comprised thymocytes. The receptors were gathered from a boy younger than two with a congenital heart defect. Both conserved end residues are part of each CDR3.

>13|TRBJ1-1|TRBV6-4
CASSERRDTEAFF
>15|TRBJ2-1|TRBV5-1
CASSSGLAGAEEQFF
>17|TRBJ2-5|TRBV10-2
CASSFGSGRRYQETQYF
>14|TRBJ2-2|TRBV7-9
CASSLTSPTGELFF
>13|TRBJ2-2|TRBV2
CASSEEGTGELFF
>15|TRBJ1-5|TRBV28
CASSLGARVNQPQHF
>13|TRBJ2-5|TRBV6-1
CAIQTGSRETQYF
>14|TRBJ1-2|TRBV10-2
CASSPDRLNYGYTF
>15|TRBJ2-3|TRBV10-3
CAISESTSDTDTQYF
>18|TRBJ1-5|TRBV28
CASSLSLEGQGMSQPQHF
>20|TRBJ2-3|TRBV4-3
CASSQDLSSGGPTSTDTQYF
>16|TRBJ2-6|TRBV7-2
CASSTGGALGANVLTF
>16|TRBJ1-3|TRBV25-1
CASSLDRGRTGNTIYF
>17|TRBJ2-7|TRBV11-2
CASSLEKPRQGTYEQYF
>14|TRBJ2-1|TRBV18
CASSLGTSGNEQFF
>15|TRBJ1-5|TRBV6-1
CASGPGEKGDQPQHF
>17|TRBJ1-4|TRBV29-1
CSVLDRGWGTTNEKLFF
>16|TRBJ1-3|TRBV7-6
CASSSSLLDRPNTIYF
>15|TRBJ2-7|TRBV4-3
CASSQHSGYSYEQYF
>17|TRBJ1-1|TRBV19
CASSIERGQGGNTEAFF
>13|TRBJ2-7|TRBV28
CAITSLGGYEQYF
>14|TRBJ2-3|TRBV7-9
CASGTAEGADTQYF
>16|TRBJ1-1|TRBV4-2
CASSQGQGASRTEAFF
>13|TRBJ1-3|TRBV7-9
CATRGGWGNTIYF
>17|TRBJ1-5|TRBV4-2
CASSQEVAVNSNQPQHF
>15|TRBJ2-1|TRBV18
CASSPLRRPWDEQFF
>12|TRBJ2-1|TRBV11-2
CASSLVSREQFF
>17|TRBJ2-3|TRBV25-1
CASSEFGTSGMADTQYF
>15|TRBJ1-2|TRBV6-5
CASSHRPRQGVNSTF
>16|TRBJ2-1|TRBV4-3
CASSQKPLDSYNEQFF
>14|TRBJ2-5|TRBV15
CATSSSGRPGEQYF
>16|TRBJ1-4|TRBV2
CASSEALRGGNEKLFF
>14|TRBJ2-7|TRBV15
CATSRGGGYYEQYF
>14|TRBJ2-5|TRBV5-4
CASSPRTSGETQYF
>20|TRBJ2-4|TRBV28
CASSSTPLTSGRVAKNIQYF
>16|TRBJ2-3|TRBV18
CASSPSGTTWSDTQYF
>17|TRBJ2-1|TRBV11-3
CASSLYPTGKSYNEQFF
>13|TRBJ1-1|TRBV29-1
CSVDSALNTEAFF
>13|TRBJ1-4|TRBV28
CASSQGSDEKLFF
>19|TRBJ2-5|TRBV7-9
CASSPRPTGKRLAGETQYF
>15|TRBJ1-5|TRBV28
CASSYNRGGRRPQHF